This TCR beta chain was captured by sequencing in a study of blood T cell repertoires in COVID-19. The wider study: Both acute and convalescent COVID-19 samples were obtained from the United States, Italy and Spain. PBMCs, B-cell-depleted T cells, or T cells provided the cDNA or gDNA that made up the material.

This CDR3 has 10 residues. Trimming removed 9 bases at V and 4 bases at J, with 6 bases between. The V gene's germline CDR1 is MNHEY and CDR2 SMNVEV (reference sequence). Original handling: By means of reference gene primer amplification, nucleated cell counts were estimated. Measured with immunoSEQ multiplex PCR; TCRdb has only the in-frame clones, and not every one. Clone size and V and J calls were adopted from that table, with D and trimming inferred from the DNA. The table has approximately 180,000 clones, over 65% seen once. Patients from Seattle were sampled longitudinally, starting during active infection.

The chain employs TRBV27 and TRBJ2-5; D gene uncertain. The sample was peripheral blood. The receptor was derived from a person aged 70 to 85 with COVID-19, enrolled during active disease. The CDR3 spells CASGRETQYF. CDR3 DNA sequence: TGTGCCAGTGGGCGAGAGACCCAGTACTTC.